This T cell receptor beta chain was recorded in a study of blood T cells in healthy people across ages. V lost 7 bases and J 2 bases, leaving 14 bases between the germline ends. This CDR3 has 14 amino acids. Alongside a J-beta primer mix, a sample-barcoded 5' primer served in a second PCR lasting roughly 7 to 12 cycles. Each CDR3 protein gets one entry after TCRdb re-called the 5' RACE reads with MiXCR. The profile shows 790,000 or so distinct CDR3 sequences, about 46% of them singletons. J is TRBJ2-5 and V is TRBV12-3 or TRBV12-4, with D perhaps TRBD2 (7 bases). Specimen: blood. This TCR was recovered from a man older than 75 in good health. The CDR3 nucleotides read TGTGCCAGCACCAGGAGCGGGACACAAGAGACCCAGTACTTC. It yields the protein CASTRSGTQETQYF.